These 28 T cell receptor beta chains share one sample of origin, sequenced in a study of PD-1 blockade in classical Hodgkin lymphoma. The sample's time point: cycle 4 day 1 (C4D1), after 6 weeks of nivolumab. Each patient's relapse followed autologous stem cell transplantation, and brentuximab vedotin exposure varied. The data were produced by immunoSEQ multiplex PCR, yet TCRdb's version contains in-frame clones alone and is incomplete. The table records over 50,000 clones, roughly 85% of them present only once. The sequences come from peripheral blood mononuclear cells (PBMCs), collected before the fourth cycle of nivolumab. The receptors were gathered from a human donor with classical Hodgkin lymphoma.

The CDR3 protein is CASSRDRPSTDTQYF. The DNA of the CDR3 is TGTGCCAGCAGCCGCGACAGACCTAGCACAGATACGCAGTATTTT. The V and J genes are TRBV7-9 and TRBJ2-3; possible D gene TRBD1, 5 bases. The V gene lost 5 bases and the J gene lost 0 bases, with 12 bases spanning the gap. The CDR3 length is 15 residues. Germline V CDR1 and CDR2: SEHNR, FQNEAQ (reference sequence).

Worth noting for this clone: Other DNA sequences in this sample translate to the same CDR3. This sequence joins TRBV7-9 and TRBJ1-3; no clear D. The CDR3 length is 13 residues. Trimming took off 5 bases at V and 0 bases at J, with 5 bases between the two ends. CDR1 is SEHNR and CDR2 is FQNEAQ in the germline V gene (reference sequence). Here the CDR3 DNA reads TGTGCCAGCAGCAAGGACTCTGGAAACACCATATATTTT. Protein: CASSKDSGNTIYF.

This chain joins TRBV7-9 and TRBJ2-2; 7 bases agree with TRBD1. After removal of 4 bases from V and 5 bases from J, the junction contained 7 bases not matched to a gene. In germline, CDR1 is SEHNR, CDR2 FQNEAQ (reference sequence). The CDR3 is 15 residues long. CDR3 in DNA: TGTGCCAGCAGCTCACGGACAGGTCAGACCGGGGAGCTGTTTTTT. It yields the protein CASSSRTGQTGELFF.

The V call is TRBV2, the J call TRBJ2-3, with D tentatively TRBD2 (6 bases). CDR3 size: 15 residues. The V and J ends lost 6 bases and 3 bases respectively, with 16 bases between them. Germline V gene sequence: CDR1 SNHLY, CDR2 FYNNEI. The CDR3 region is CASRFREQRTDTQYF. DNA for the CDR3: TGTGCCAGCAGGTTCCGGGAGCAGCGGACAGATACGCAGTATTTT.

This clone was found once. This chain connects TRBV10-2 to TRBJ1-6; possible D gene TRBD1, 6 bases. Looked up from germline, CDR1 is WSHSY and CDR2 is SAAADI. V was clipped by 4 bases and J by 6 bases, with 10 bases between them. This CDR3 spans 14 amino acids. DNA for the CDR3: TGCGCCAGCAGTGGGGGCAGGGGTAATTCACCCCTCCACTTT. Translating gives CASSGGRGNSPLHF.

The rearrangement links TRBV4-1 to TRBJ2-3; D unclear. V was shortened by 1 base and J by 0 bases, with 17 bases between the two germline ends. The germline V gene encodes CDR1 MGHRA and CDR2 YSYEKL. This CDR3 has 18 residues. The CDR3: CASSQGFEGLGSTDTQYF. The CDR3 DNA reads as TGCGCCAGCAGCCAAGGGTTCGAAGGGCTAGGAAGCACAGATACGCAGTATTTT.

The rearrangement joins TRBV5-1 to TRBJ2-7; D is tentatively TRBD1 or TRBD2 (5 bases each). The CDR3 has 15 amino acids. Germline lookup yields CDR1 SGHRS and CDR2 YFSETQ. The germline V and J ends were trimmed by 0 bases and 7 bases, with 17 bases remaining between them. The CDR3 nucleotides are TGCGCCAGCAGCTTGGGTGGAGGATCCACAGGTGAGCAGTACTTC. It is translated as CASSLGGGSTGEQYF.

The CDR3 DNA reads TGTGCCAGCAGCGTAGCCGGGACCGTGGGAAACACCATATATTTT. It is translated as CASSVAGTVGNTIYF. J is TRBJ1-3 and V is TRBV9; D is perhaps TRBD1 (5 bases). The germline V gene encodes CDR1 SGDLS and CDR2 YYNGEE. The CDR3 extends over 15 amino acids. Deletions cut 0 bases from V and 4 bases from J, with 11 bases between.

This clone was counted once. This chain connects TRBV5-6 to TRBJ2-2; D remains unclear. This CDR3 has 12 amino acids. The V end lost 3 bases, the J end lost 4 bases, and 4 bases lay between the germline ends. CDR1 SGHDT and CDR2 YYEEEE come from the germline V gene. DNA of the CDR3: TGTGCCAGCAGCTGGGGCACCGGGGAGCTGTTTTTT. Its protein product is CASSWGTGELFF.

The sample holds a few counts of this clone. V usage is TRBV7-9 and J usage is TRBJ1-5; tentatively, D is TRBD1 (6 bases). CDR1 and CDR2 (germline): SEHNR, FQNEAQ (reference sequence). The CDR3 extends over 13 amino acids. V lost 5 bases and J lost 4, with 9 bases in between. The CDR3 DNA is TGTGCCAGCAGCCCTACAGGGAATCAGCCCCAGCATTTT. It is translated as CASSPTGNQPQHF.

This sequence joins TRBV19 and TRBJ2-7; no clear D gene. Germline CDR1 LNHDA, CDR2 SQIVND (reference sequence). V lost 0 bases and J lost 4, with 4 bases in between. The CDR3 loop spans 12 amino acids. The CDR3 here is CASSIEGYEQYF. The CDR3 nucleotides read TGTGCCAGTAGTATAGAGGGTTACGAGCAGTACTTC.

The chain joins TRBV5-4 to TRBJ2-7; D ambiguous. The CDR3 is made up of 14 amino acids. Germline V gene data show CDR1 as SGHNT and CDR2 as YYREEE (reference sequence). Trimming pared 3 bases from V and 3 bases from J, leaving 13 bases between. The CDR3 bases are TGTGCCAGCAGCTCCCCCGGCGCGAGCTACGAGCAGTACTTC. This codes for CASSSPGASYEQYF.

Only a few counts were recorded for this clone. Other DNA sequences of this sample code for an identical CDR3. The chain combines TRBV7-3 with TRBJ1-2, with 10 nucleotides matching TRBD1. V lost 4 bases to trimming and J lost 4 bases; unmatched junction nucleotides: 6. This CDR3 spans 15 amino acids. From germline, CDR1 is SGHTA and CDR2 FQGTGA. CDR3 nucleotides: TGTGCCAGCAGCTCCTCCGGACAGGGGGGCTATGGCTACACCTTC. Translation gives CASSSSGQGGYGYTF.

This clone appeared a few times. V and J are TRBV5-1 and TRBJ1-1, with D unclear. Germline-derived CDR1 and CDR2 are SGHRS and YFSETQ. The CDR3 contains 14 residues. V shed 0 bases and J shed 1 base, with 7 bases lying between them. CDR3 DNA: TGCGCCAGCAGCTTGGATCCGGGGAACACTGAAGCTTTCTTT. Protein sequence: CASSLDPGNTEAFF.

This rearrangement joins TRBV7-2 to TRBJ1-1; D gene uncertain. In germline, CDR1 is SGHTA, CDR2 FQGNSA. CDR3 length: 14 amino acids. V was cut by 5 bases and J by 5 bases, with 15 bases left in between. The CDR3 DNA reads TGTGCCAGCAGCCCATCCAGCTGGGGAACTGAAGCTTTCTTT. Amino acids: CASSPSSWGTEAFF.

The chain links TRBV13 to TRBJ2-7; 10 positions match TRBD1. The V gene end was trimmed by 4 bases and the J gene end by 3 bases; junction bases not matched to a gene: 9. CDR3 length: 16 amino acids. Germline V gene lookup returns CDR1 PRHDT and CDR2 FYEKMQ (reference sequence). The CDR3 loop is CASSSARTGGSYEQYF. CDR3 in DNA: TGTGCCAGCAGCTCGGCACGGACAGGGGGAAGCTACGAGCAGTACTTC. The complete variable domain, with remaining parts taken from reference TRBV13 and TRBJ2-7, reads AAGVIQSPRHLIKEKRETATLKCYPIPRHDTVYWYQQGPGQDPQFLISFYEKMQSDKGSIPDRFSAQQFSDYHSELNMSSLELGDSALYFCASSSARTGGSYEQYFGPGTRLTVT.

The CDR3 coding sequence is TGTGCCAGCAGTGAAGCGGTGTGGGATTACGAGACCCAGTACTTC. It codes for CASSEAVWDYETQYF. V usage is TRBV6-1 and J usage is TRBJ2-5; D not certain. The CDR3 loop spans 15 amino acids. Per germline, CDR1 MNHNS and CDR2 SASEGT. Between the trimmed V and J ends, which lost 0 bases and 5 bases, there was a span of 13 bases.

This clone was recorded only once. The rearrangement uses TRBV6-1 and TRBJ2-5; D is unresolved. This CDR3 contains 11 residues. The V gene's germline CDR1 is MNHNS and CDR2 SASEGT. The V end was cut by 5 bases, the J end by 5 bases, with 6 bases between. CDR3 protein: CASSFGETQYF. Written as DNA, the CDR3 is TGTGCCAGCAGTTTCGGGGAGACCCAGTACTTC.

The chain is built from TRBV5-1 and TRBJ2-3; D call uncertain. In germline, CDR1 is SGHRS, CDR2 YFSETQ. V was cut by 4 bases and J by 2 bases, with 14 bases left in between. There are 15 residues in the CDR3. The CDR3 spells CASSPVRQNTDTQYF. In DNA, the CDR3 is TGCGCCAGCAGCCCCGTTCGGCAGAACACAGATACGCAGTATTTT.

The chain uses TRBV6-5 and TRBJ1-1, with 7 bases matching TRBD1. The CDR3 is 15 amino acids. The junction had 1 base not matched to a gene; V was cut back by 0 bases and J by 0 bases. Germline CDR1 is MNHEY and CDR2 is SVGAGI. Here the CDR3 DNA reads TGTGCCAGCAGTTACTCGACAGGGCTGAACACTGAAGCTTTCTTT. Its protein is CASSYSTGLNTEAFF.

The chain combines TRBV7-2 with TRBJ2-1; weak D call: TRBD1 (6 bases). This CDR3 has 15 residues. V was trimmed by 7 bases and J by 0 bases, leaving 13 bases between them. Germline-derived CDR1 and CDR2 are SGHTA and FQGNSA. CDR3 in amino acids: CASNQEGGSYNEQFF. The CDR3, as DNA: TGTGCCAGCAACCAGGAAGGGGGCTCCTACAATGAGCAGTTCTTC.

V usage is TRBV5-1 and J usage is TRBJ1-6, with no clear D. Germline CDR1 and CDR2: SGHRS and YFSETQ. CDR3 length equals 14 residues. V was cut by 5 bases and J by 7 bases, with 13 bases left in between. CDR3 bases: TGCGCCAGCAGTTCCACTCAACCCAATTCACCCCTCCACTTT. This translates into CASSSTQPNSPLHF.

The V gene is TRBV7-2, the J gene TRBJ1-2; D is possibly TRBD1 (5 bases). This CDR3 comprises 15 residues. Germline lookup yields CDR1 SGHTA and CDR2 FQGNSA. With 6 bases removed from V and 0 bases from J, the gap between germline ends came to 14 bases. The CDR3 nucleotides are TGTGCCAGCAGTTGGGGGAGAAGAGCTAACTATGGCTACACCTTC. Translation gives CASSWGRRANYGYTF.

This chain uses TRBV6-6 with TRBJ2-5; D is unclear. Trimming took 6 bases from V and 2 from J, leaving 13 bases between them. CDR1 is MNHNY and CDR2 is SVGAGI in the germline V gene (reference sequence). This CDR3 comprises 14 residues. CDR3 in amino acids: CASRPPRGQETQYF. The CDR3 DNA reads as TGTGCCAGCAGACCCCCCCGAGGACAAGAGACCCAGTACTTC.

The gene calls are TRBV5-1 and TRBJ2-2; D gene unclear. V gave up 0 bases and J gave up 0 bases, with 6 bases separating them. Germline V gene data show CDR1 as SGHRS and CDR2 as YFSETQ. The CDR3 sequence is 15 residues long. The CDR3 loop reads CASSLERPNTGELFF. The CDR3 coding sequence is TGCGCCAGCAGCTTGGAAAGACCGAACACCGGGGAGCTGTTTTTT.

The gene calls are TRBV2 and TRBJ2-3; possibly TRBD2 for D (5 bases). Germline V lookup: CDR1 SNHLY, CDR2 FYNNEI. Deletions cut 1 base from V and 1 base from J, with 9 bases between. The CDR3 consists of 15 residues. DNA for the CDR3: TGTGCCAGCAGTGAAGTCGAGGGTGGCACAGATACGCAGTATTTT. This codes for CASSEVEGGTDTQYF. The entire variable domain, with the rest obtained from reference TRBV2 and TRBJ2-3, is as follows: EPEVTQTPSHQVTQMGQEVILRCVPISNHLYFYWYRQILGQKVEFLVSFYNNEISEKSEIFDDQFSVERPDGSNFTLKIRSTKLEDSAMYFCASSEVEGGTDTQYFGPGTRLTVL.

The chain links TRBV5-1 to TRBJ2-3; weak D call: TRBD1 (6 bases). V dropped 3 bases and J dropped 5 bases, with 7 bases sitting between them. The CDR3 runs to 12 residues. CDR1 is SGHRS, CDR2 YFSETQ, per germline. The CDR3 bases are TGCGCCAGCAGCTGGGACATAGATACGCAGTATTTT. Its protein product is CASSWDIDTQYF.

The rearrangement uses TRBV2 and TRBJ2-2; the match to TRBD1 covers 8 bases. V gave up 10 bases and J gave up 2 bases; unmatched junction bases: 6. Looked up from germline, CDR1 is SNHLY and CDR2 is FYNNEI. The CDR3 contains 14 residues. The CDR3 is CATRGQGNTGELFF. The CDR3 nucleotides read TGTGCCACCCGAGGACAGGGTAACACCGGGGAGCTGTTTTTT. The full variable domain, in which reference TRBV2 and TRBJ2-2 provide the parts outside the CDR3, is EPEVTQTPSHQVTQMGQEVILRCVPISNHLYFYWYRQILGQKVEFLVSFYNNEISEKSEIFDDQFSVERPDGSNFTLKIRSTKLEDSAMYFCATRGQGNTGELFFGEGSRLTVL.